The rows below give T cell receptor beta chains drawn from one sample of a study of shared clonotypes between healthy human individuals. Repertoires were generated with immunoSEQ multiplex PCR, while TCRdb's copy carries only in-frame clones and drops some. Of millions of clones listed, approximately 94% are singletons. Material for sequencing was naive CD4+ T cells sorted from blood. Receptors were obtained from a man in his late teens or twenties in good health. Both conserved end residues are part of each CDR3. The D gene is left open where the match is weak. Clone size is stated in some rows and not others, as once, few, many or a class when expanded.

clone_size,d_call,j_call,v_call,cdr3_aa,cdr3_nt
.,.,TRBJ1-6,TRBV19,CASSMWNSPLHF,TGTGCCAGTAGTATGTGGAATTCACCCCTCCACTTT
.,.,TRBJ1-1,TRBV6-5,CASTERGNTEAFF,TGTGCCAGCACTGAAAGGGGGAACACTGAAGCTTTCTTT
.,.,TRBJ2-5,TRBV7-9,CASSPYLGASQETQYF,TGTGCCAGCAGCCCCTATCTCGGGGCTTCACAAGAGACCCAGTACTTC
.,TRBD2,TRBJ2-1,TRBV5-1,CASRRTSRVSEQFF,TGCGCCAGTCGTCGGACTAGTAGAGTCAGTGAGCAGTTCTTC
.,.,TRBJ2-5,TRBV4-1,CASSPATTASGETQYF,TGCGCCAGCAGCCCGGCAACGACCGCTTCGGGGGAGACCCAGTACTTC
once,.,TRBJ2-5,TRBV30,CAWSVQLGVQETQYF,TGTGCCTGGAGTGTACAGTTGGGCGTACAAGAGACCCAGTACTTC
.,.,TRBJ1-5,TRBV19,CASSINRDNQPQHF,TGTGCCAGTAGTATAAACAGGGACAATCAGCCCCAGCATTTT
.,.,TRBJ2-1,TRBV27,CASSLALGGEQFF,TGTGCCAGCAGTTTAGCACTAGGCGGTGAGCAGTTCTTC
.,.,TRBJ2-1,TRBV5-1,CASCLLDTMYNEQFF,TGCGCCAGTTGCCTACTAGACACGATGTACAATGAGCAGTTCTTC
.,.,TRBJ2-7,TRBV25-1,CASSPHGGLSSYEQYF,TGTGCCAGCAGCCCCCATGGGGGGCTGAGCTCCTACGAGCAGTACTTC